This T cell receptor beta chain was found in a study of response to subunit inactivated influenza vaccine. Study-wide results and caveats: Authors suggested seasonal influenza vaccinations each recruit few new T cells.

The table lists this clonotype with many counts. The antigen remains unidentified. TCRdb reprocessed the RT-PCR reads via MiXCR and lists one record per CDR3 protein. The sample has 630,000 or so distinct CDR3 sequences; roughly 14% are singletons. The starting material was PBMCs from blood, obtained roughly 13 days after vaccination. The TCR comes from a middle-aged man who received an inactivated influenza vaccine.

The CDR3 loop reads CASSWAGNGQPQHF. DNA for the CDR3: TGTGCCAGCAGTTGGGCAGGCAACGGACAGCCCCAGCATTTT. The chain links TRBV12-3 or TRBV12-4 to TRBJ1-5; D gene ambiguous. The CDR3 runs 14 residues. Trimming removed 4 bases from V and 7 bases from J, with 14 bases in between.